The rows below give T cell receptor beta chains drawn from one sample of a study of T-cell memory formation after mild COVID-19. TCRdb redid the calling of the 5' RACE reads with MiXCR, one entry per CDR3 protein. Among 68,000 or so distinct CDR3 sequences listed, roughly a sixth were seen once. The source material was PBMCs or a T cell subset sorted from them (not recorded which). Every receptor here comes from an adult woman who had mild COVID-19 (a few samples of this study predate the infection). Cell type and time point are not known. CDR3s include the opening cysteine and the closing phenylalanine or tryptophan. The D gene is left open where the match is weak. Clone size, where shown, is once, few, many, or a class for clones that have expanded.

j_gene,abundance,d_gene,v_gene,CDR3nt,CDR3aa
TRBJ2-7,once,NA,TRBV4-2,TGTGCCAGCAGCCACGAGGCCGGCTACGAGCAGTACTTC,CASSHEAGYEQYF
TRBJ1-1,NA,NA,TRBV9,TGTGCCAGCAGCGTAGGATCCAACACTGAAGCTTTCTTT,CASSVGSNTEAFF
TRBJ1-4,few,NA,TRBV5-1,TGCGCCAGCAAGACGGATGACACTAATGAAAAACTGTTTTTT,CASKTDDTNEKLFF
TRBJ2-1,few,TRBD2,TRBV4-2,TGTGCCAGCAGCCAAGATCTGCGGCTAGCGGGGAACAATGAGCAGTTCTTC,CASSQDLRLAGNNEQFF
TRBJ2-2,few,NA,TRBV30,TGTGCCTGGGGGGGAGTTCCCGGGGAGCTGTTTTTT,CAWGGVPGELFF
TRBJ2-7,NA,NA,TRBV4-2,TGTGCCAGCAGCCAACCGGGGGACCCCTACGAGCAGTACTTC,CASSQPGDPYEQYF
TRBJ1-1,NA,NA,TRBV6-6,TGTGCCAGCAGTTACGCAGAGATAACTGAAGCTTTCTTT,CASSYAEITEAFF
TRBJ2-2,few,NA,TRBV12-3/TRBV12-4,TGTGCCAGCAGTTACCCGGACAGAACGAACACCGGGGAGCTGTTTTTT,CASSYPDRTNTGELFF
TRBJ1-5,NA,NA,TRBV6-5,TGTGCCAGCAGTTATGGAGGGTCAGCGGATCAGCCCCAGCATTTT,CASSYGGSADQPQHF
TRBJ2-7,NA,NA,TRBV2,TGTGCCAGCCGATATGGAACGGGACTCATCTCCTACGAGCAGTACTTC,CASRYGTGLISYEQYF
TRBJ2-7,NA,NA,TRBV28,TGTGCCAGCAGTTCACCCCGGGGGCGACGGTCCTACGAGCAGTACTTC,CASSSPRGRRSYEQYF
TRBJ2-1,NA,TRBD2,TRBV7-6,TGTGCCAGCAGCCACAGGACTAGCGGGGTCTACAATGAGCAGTTCTTC,CASSHRTSGVYNEQFF
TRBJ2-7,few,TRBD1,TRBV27,TGTGCCAGCAGCCCCGGACAGGGGGTTGCGGAAAGCTCCTACGAGCAGTACTTC,CASSPGQGVAESSYEQYF
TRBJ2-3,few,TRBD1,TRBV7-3,TGTGCCAGCAGCCTGGGACAGGGTACGGGAGATACGCAGTATTTT,CASSLGQGTGDTQYF
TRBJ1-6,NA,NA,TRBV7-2,TGTGCCAGCAGCCCGTACAGCTCCTATAATTCACCCCTCCACTTT,CASSPYSSYNSPLHF
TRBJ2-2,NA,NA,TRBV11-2,TGTGCCAGCAGCCCAGGGGGGCCCGACACCGGGGAGCTGTTTTTT,CASSPGGPDTGELFF
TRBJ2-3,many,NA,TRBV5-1,TGCGCCAGCAGCTTGGCATTCTCTGGTGGATCCACAGATACGCAGTATTTT,CASSLAFSGGSTDTQYF
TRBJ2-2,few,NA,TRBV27,TGTGCCAGCAGTTTGGGGGGCGCCGGGGAGCTGTTTTTT,CASSLGGAGELFF
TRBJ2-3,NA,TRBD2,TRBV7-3,TGTGCCAGCAGCTTAACGTCAACCGGGGGACTAGCGATCACAGATACGCAGTATTTT,CASSLTSTGGLAITDTQYF
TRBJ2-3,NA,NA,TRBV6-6,TGTGCCAGCAGCCGTCGGGGGACCACAGGAGATACGCAGTATTTT,CASSRRGTTGDTQYF
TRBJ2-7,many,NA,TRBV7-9,TGTGCCAGCACCCCTTGGGGGAGCTCCTACGAGCAGTACTTC,CASTPWGSSYEQYF
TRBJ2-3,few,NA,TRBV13,TGTGCCAGCAGCCCTACCGGGGACAAAAACCCTAGCACAGATACGCAGTATTTT,CASSPTGDKNPSTDTQYF
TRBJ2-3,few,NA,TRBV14,TGTGCCAGCAGCCAAGCTCTCACAGATACGCAGTATTTT,CASSQALTDTQYF
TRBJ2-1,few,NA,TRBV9,TGTGCCAGCAGCGCACGAGGGGGGAGGGGAACCGGCAATGAGCAGTTCTTC,CASSARGGRGTGNEQFF
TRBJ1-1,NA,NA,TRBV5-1,TGCGCCAGCAGTGAGGCAGGGTGGAACACTGAAGCTTTCTTT,CASSEAGWNTEAFF
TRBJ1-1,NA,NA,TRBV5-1,TGCGCCAGCAGCTTGGTGGGGGAAACTGAAGCTTTCTTT,CASSLVGETEAFF
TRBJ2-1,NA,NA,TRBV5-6,TGTGCCAGCAGCTTGGGAATCGGTAGCGGCAATGAGCAGTTCTTC,CASSLGIGSGNEQFF
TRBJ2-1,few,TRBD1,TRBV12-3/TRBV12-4,TGTGCCAGCAGTTCCCGGGACAGGGGGTTGGAGCAGTTCTTC,CASSSRDRGLEQFF